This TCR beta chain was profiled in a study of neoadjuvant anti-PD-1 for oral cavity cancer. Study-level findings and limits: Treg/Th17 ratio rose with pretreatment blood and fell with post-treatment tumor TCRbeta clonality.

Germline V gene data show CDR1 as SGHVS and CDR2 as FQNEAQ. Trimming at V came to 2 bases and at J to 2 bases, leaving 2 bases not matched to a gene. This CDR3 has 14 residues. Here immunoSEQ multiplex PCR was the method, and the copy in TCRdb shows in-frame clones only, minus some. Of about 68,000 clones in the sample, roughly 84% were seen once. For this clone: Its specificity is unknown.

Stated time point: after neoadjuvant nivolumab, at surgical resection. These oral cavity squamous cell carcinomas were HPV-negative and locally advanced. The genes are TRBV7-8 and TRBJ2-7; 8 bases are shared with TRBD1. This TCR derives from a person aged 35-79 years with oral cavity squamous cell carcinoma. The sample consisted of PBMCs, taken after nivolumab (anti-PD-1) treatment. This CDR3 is CASSLTGGTYEQYF. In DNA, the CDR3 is TGTGCCAGCAGCTTAACAGGGGGTACCTACGAGCAGTACTTC. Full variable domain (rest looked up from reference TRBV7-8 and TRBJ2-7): GAGVSQSPRYKVAKRGQDVALRCDPISGHVSLFWYQQALGQGPEFLTYFQNEAQLDKSGLPSDRFFAERPEGSVSTLKIQRTQQEDSAVYLCASSLTGGTYEQYFGPGTRLTVT.